These 24 T cell receptor beta chains were all obtained from the same sample, sequenced in a study of cytomegalovirus exposure and HLA in healthy donors. A multiplex PCR was run with 60 Vbeta primers and 13 Jbeta primers. Here immunoSEQ multiplex PCR was the method, and the copy in TCRdb shows in-frame clones only, minus some. The table for this sample gives about 140,000 clones. Sequencing was done on a sample of PBMCs. The receptor set was obtained from a woman between 18 and 30 years old in good health and CMV-seronegative.

The V gene is TRBV27, the J gene TRBJ2-7, with 7 bases aligning to TRBD1. The CDR3 is made up of 13 amino acids. The germline V gene has CDR1 MNHEY and CDR2 SMNVEV (reference sequence). The junction had 1 base not matched to a gene; V was cut back by 5 bases and J by 0 bases. The CDR3 DNA reads TGTGCCAGCAGTCCAGGGGGCTCCTACGAGCAGTACTTC. This sequence encodes CASSPGGSYEQYF.

V gene TRBV29-1 combines with J gene TRBJ1-1, with a possible D match to TRBD1 (5 bases). With 8 bases removed from V and 5 bases from J, the gap between germline ends came to 15 bases. CDR3 size: 12 residues. In germline, CDR1 is SQVTM, CDR2 ANQGSEA. The CDR3 reads CSLRGVGTEAFF. As DNA, the CDR3 is TGCAGCCTACGGGGGGTCGGGACTGAAGCTTTCTTT.

A remark on this clone: The sample holds other DNA sequences that translate to the same CDR3. The CDR3, as DNA: TGTGCCAGCAGCTTGGCACAGGGATCAGATGGCTACACCTTC. Its protein is CASSLAQGSDGYTF. V gene TRBV5-6 combines with J gene TRBJ1-2; D might be TRBD1 (6 bases). With 0 bases removed from V and 6 bases from J, the gap between germline ends came to 12 bases. Germline CDR1 is SGHDT and CDR2 is YYEEEE. The CDR3 loop spans 14 amino acids.

V gene TRBV5-1 combines with J gene TRBJ1-2; 8 positions match TRBD1. V shed 6 bases, J shed 2 bases, and the junction held 3 bases outside the gene matches. From germline, CDR1 is SGHRS and CDR2 YFSETQ. The CDR3 sequence is 13 residues long. CDR3 sequence reads: CASTTGVNYGYTF. The CDR3 DNA sequence: TGCGCCAGCACGACAGGGGTAAACTATGGCTACACCTTC.

The V call is TRBV7-9, the J call TRBJ2-7; TRBD1 agrees at 11 bases. The CDR3 consists of 14 residues. V lost 5 bases to trimming and J lost 4 bases; unmatched junction nucleotides: 4. Germline V CDR1 and CDR2: SEHNR, FQNEAQ (reference sequence). CDR3: CASSPRDRGYEQYF. The DNA of the CDR3 is TGTGCCAGCAGCCCACGGGACAGGGGGTACGAGCAGTACTTC.

The V gene is TRBV9, the J gene TRBJ2-5; TRBD2 is a possible D gene (5 bases). The CDR3 covers 15 residues. Germline V lookup: CDR1 SGDLS, CDR2 YYNGEE. V was pared by 1 base and J by 5 bases, with 15 bases between. The CDR3 loop reads CASSVKGGRVETQYF. The CDR3 DNA reads TGTGCCAGCAGCGTAAAAGGAGGACGGGTCGAGACCCAGTACTTC.

The chain is built from TRBV10-2 and TRBJ2-3; D gene ambiguous. Trimming stripped 5 bases from V and 2 bases from J, with 8 bases between. The germline V gene encodes CDR1 WSHSY and CDR2 SAAADI. This CDR3 has 13 amino acids. The DNA of the CDR3 is TGCGCCAGCAGTAGCGATCACACAGATACGCAGTATTTT. Amino acid sequence: CASSSDHTDTQYF.

The V gene is TRBV23-1, the J gene TRBJ2-5; possible D gene TRBD2, 5 bases. TRBV23-1 is an ORF; its function is uncertain. This CDR3 region has 15 residues. Between the trimmed V and J ends, which lost 6 bases and 5 bases, there was a span of 19 bases. CDR3 region: CASSPPPAWRETQYF. CDR3 DNA: TGCGCCAGCAGCCCCCCCCCTGCCTGGAGGGAGACCCAGTACTTC.

The genes are TRBV30 and TRBJ2-5; TRBD1 aligns across 8 bases. Germline V gene data show CDR1 as GTSNPN and CDR2 as SVGIG (reference sequence). V lost 3 bases to trimming and J lost 4 bases; unmatched junction nucleotides: 7. This CDR3 has 14 residues. CDR3: CAWSGGRGRETQYF. The CDR3 bases are TGTGCCTGGAGCGGTGGCAGGGGGCGAGAGACCCAGTACTTC.

The genes are TRBV12-5 and TRBJ2-1; 14 nucleotides line up with TRBD2. CDR1 is LGHNT and CDR2 is FRNRAP in the germline V gene. After removal of 9 bases from V and 2 bases from J, the junction contained 9 bases not matched to a gene. The CDR3 is 17 amino acids. The CDR3 nucleotides are TGTGCTAGCGACGGGACTAGCGGGAGCTACGCCTACAATGAGCAGTTCTTC. Translation gives CASDGTSGSYAYNEQFF.

The chain combines TRBV5-4 with TRBJ1-2; a weak D match, TRBD1 (6 bases). This CDR3 region has 16 residues. V lost 7 bases, J lost 5 bases, and 24 bases lay in between. CDR1 is SGHNT and CDR2 is YYREEE in the germline V gene (reference sequence). The DNA of the CDR3 is TGTGCCAGCTTCCGGAAACCTGGAACGCAGGGGTATGGCTACACCTTC. Its protein is CASFRKPGTQGYGYTF.

This chain links TRBV6-5 with TRBJ2-2; D perhaps matches TRBD2 (6 bases). The V gene's germline CDR1 is MNHEY and CDR2 SVGAGI. This CDR3 comprises 14 residues. The V gene lost 5 bases and the J gene lost 4 bases, with 11 bases spanning the gap. The CDR3 here is CASSTREFTGELFF. The CDR3 DNA reads TGTGCCAGCAGTACACGGGAGTTCACCGGGGAGCTGTTTTTT.

The CDR3 DNA sequence: TGTGCCAGCAGCTCCCGGAGCGGGGGGATAGCCAAAAACATTCAGTACTTC. This sequence encodes CASSSRSGGIAKNIQYF. The chain uses TRBV11-3 and TRBJ2-4; the match to TRBD2 covers 9 bases. Trimming at V came to 4 bases and at J to 0 bases, leaving 7 bases not matched to a gene. This CDR3 spans 17 amino acids. Per germline, CDR1 SGHNT and CDR2 YENEEA.

J is TRBJ2-7 and V is TRBV4-1; a weak D match, TRBD2 (6 bases). With 0 bases removed from V and 5 bases from J, the gap between germline ends came to 14 bases. The germline V gene encodes CDR1 MGHRA and CDR2 YSYEKL. The CDR3 has 15 amino acids. The CDR3 DNA sequence: TGCGCCAGCAGCCAAGAAGGTGGGAGGATCGACGAGCAGTACTTC. Its protein is CASSQEGGRIDEQYF.

J is TRBJ1-2 and V is TRBV10-3, with D perhaps matching TRBD1 (5 bases). CDR3 length equals 15 residues. CDR1 and CDR2 (germline): ENHRY, SYGVKD. The ends were cut back, 1 base at V and 3 bases at J, with 12 bases in the middle. Here the CDR3 DNA reads TGTGCCATCAGTGAGTTGCGCGGGGGTGACTATGGCTACACCTTC. Protein sequence: CAISELRGGDYGYTF.

V is TRBV5-1 and J is TRBJ1-5; perhaps TRBD1 as D (5 bases). The V gene lost 2 bases and the J gene lost 0 bases, with 12 bases spanning the gap. Per germline, CDR1 SGHRS and CDR2 YFSETQ. CDR3 length equals 16 residues. In DNA, the CDR3 is TGCGCCAGCAGCTTTCGCGGGGCTCATAGCAATCAGCCCCAGCATTTT. Translated: CASSFRGAHSNQPQHF.

This chain connects TRBV7-6 to TRBJ2-1, with 14 bases matching TRBD2. V lost 3 bases, J lost 0 bases, and 1 base stayed unmatched. Germline V lookup: CDR1 SGHVS, CDR2 FNYEAQ. CDR3 size: 17 residues. The CDR3 region is CASSLTSGRVSYNEQFF. Here the CDR3 DNA reads TGTGCCAGCAGCTTGACTAGCGGGAGGGTCTCCTACAATGAGCAGTTCTTC. The whole variable domain, filled in from reference TRBV7-6 and TRBJ2-1, reads GAGVSQSPRYKVTKRGQDVALRCDPISGHVSLYWYRQALGQGPEFLTYFNYEAQQDKSGLPNDRFSAERPEGSISTLTIQRTEQRDSAMYRCASSLTSGRVSYNEQFFGPGTRLTVL.

The chain uses TRBV11-3 and TRBJ1-4; D is ambiguous. The CDR3 is made up of 15 amino acids. V lost 3 bases to trimming and J lost 3 bases, with 11 bases between them. The germline CDR1 and CDR2 sequences are SGHNT and YENEEA. The CDR3 region is CASSFRGEANEKLFF. The DNA for the CDR3 is TGTGCCAGCAGCTTCCGTGGGGAGGCTAATGAAAAACTGTTTTTT.

V and J are TRBV5-7 and TRBJ2-3, with D possibly being TRBD1 (5 bases). TRBV5-7 is an ORF, and what it does is uncertain. There are 14 residues in the CDR3. Trimming pared 5 bases from V and 3 bases from J, leaving 13 bases between. The DNA for the CDR3 is TGTGCCAGCAGTAAAGCAGGGAAAACAGATACGCAGTATTTT. Protein: CASSKAGKTDTQYF.

The rearrangement links TRBV30 to TRBJ1-4, with D possibly TRBD1 on 5 matching bases. Germline V gene lookup returns CDR1 GTSNPN and CDR2 SVGIG (reference sequence). Trimming cost V 3 bases and J 0 bases, with 11 bases left between them. The CDR3 length is 15 residues. CDR3 sequence reads: CAWRLGVATNEKLFF. In nucleotides, the CDR3 is TGTGCCTGGAGGTTAGGGGTTGCAACTAATGAAAAACTGTTTTTT. Full variable domain (rest looked up from reference TRBV30 and TRBJ1-4): SQTIHQWPATLVQPVGSPLSLECTVEGTSNPNLYWYRQAAGRGLQLLFYSVGIGQISSEVPQNLSASRPQDRQFILSSKKLLLSDSGFYLCAWRLGVATNEKLFFGSGTQLSVL.

The rearrangement uses TRBV19 and TRBJ1-1; 8 bases agree with TRBD1. In germline, CDR1 is LNHDA, CDR2 SQIVND (reference sequence). CDR3 length: 13 amino acids. The V gene end was trimmed by 5 bases and the J gene end by 5 bases; junction bases not matched to a gene: 4. The CDR3 loop reads CASSETGGTEAFF. In nucleotides, the CDR3 is TGTGCCAGTAGTGAAACAGGGGGTACTGAAGCTTTCTTT. Drawing the rest from reference TRBV19 and TRBJ1-1, the complete variable domain is DGGITQSPKYLFRKEGQNVTLSCEQNLNHDAMYWYRQDPGQGLRLIYYSQIVNDFQKGDIAEGYSVSREKKESFPLTVTSAQKNPTAFYLCASSETGGTEAFFGQGTRLTVV.

V and J are TRBV11-1 and TRBJ2-3; D remains unclear. The CDR3 sequence is 11 residues long. Germline V gene sequence: CDR1 SGHAT, CDR2 FQDESV (reference sequence). V lost 10 bases and J lost 5, with 10 bases in between. DNA for the CDR3: TGTGCCACTACGACTGGAGATACGCAGTATTTT. Its translation is CATTTGDTQYF.

The chain combines TRBV30 with TRBJ1-1, with unresolved D. The V end was cut by 4 bases, the J end by 3 bases, with 12 bases between. The CDR3 runs to 13 residues. The germline V gene has CDR1 GTSNPN and CDR2 SVGIG (reference sequence). CDR3 nucleotide sequence: TGTGCCTGGAATCAGCGGGATGACACTGAAGCTTTCTTT. Protein: CAWNQRDDTEAFF.

CDR3 region: CASQGFSGNTIYF. CDR3 DNA: TGTGCCAGCCAGGGCTTCTCTGGAAACACCATATATTTT. V usage is TRBV6-1 and J usage is TRBJ1-3; weak D call: TRBD1 (5 bases). The CDR3 runs to 13 residues. The V end lost 8 bases, the J end lost 0 bases, and 8 bases lay between the germline ends. The germline V gene has CDR1 MNHNS and CDR2 SASEGT.